The rows below give T cell receptor beta chains drawn from one sample of a study of cytomegalovirus exposure and HLA in healthy donors. Measured with immunoSEQ multiplex PCR; TCRdb has only the in-frame clones, and not every one. The sample lists around 190,000 clones, roughly 80% occurring once. The sample consisted of PBMCs. The receptors derive from a woman between 25 and 40 years old in good health and CMV-seronegative. Each CDR3 is given with its conserved first and last residue.

V	J	CDR3
TRBV18	TRBJ1-2	CASSTGQGYGYTF
TRBV9	TRBJ2-1	CASSAPTSGDYNEQFF
TRBV6-1	TRBJ1-5	CASSERDRVDQPQHF
TRBV6-1	TRBJ1-2	CASSEVRGDYGYTF
TRBV7-3	TRBJ2-2	CASSSSGHNTGELFF
TRBV28	TRBJ2-6	CASSLVRGGANVLTF
TRBV9	TRBJ2-5	CASSSRRTGGGEETQYF
TRBV6-5	TRBJ1-6	CASSYSRDSPLHF
TRBV30	TRBJ1-5	CAWEPGQGRFLGQPQHF
TRBV5-4	TRBJ2-7	CASSARGDSYEQYF
TRBV18	TRBJ2-7	CASSPRRVASSYEQYF
TRBV10-3	TRBJ2-7	CAISEPGVGYEQYF
TRBV12-5	TRBJ1-1	CASGLSEQAAFF
TRBV6-5	TRBJ2-2	CASSRTYNTGELFF
TRBV6-1	TRBJ2-1	CASRETLEDPQFF
TRBV2	TRBJ2-7	CASGTGTSGGVGYEQYF
TRBV5-4	TRBJ2-2	CASSGGLAGGQGTGELFF
TRBV7-9	TRBJ2-7	CASSLHTGVAEQYF
TRBV18	TRBJ2-3	CASGGGITDTQYF
TRBV15	TRBJ2-3	CATSREGGLRADTQYF
TRBV28	TRBJ1-5	CASSLWGRGNQPQHF
TRBV28	TRBJ2-3	CASSQLAGGPSTDTQYF
TRBV19	TRBJ2-3	CASKNRGLAGVTDTQYF
TRBV5-4	TRBJ2-5	CASSLERGGGTQYF
TRBV6-5	TRBJ1-4	CASRANEKLFF
TRBV11-3	TRBJ2-3	CASSPKAGGDTQYF
TRBV9	TRBJ2-3	CASSVGGGRPDTQYF
TRBV28	TRBJ2-7	CATDPLAGRGHEQYF
TRBV7-6	TRBJ2-3	CASRPGLAAPTDTQYF
TRBV7-6	TRBJ1-3	CASSLYGHLSSGNTIYF
TRBV29-1	TRBJ1-3	CSAGAVAGNTIYF
TRBV5-1	TRBJ2-2	CASSWQGTGELFF
TRBV10-3	TRBJ1-5	CAISVQPNQPQHF
TRBV15	.	CATSRTTSSYEQYF
TRBV6-4	TRBJ2-3	CASSDGSRADTQYF
TRBV29-1	TRBJ2-5	CSVTGTAQETQYF
TRBV30	TRBJ1-4	CAWSLGGDRGEKLFF
TRBV5-4	TRBJ2-3	CASSSGLAIDTQYF
TRBV7-2	TRBJ1-2	CASSPGGQPVYGYTF
TRBV6-6	TRBJ2-2	CASSPGQGDTGELFF
TRBV11-2	TRBJ1-1	CASSFTGSTEAFF
TRBV5-1	TRBJ2-5	CASSYSGTETQYF
TRBV7-2	TRBJ1-1	CASSLVLWQGEAFF
TRBV5-6	TRBJ1-6	CASSSKDRVDSPLHF
TRBV16	TRBJ2-7	CASSGHEQYF
TRBV29-1	TRBJ2-1	CSVDINGGGDEQFF
TRBV11-2	TRBJ2-7	CASSLGEGQGPYEQYF
TRBV9	TRBJ2-1	CASSPASGGSSYNEQFF
TRBV5-1	TRBJ2-1	CASSPRAGGQYNEQFF
TRBV7-8	TRBJ2-7	CASSRGGPGPRSYEQYF
TRBV5-4	TRBJ2-1	CASSLAGTSGRGEQFF
TRBV7-9	TRBJ2-5	CASSLGLLAGTGETQYF
TRBV7-9	TRBJ2-7	CASSSPDKSYEQYF
TRBV5-1	TRBJ1-1	CASSFLTPNTEAFF
TRBV6-1	TRBJ2-1	CASSEEVAGGLEQFF
TRBV27	TRBJ1-3	CASSRGTGSGNTIYF
TRBV6-1	TRBJ2-2	CAIRDRGNTGELFF
TRBV9	TRBJ2-3	CASSASGTPSTDTQYF
TRBV2	TRBJ2-1	CASSVAGLHNEQFF
TRBV19	TRBJ1-2	CASSYSTANYGYTF